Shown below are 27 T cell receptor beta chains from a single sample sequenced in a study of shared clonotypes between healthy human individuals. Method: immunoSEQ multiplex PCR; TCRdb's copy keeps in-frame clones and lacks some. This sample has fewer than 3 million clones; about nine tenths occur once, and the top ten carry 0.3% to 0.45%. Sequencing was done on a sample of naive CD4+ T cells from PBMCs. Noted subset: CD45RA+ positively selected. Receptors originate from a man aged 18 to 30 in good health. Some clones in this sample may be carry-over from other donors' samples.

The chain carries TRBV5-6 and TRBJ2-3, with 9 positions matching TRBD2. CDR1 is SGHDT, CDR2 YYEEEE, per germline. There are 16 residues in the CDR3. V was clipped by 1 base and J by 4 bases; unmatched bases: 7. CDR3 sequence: CASSLSGTSKSDTQYF. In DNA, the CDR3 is TGTGCCAGCAGCTTGTCCGGGACTAGCAAATCAGATACGCAGTATTTT.

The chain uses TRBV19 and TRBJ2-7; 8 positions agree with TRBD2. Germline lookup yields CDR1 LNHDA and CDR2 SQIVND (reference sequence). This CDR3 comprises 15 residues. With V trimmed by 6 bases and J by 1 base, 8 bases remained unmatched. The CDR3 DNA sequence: TGTGCCAGTAGCCACCGGGGGGGTGCTTCCTACGAGCAGTACTTC. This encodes CASSHRGGASYEQYF.

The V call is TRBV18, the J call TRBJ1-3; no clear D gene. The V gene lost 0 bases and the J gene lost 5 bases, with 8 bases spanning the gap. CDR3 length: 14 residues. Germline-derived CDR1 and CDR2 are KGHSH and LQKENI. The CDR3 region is CASSPPSQRNTIYF. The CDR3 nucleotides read TGTGCCAGCTCACCACCCTCCCAGCGAAACACCATATATTTT.

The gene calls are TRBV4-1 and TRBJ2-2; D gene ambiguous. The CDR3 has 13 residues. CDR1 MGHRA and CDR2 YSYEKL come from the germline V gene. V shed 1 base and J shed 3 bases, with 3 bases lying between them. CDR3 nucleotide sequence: TGCGCCAGCAGCCAAGGACACACCGGGGAGCTGTTTTTT. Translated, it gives CASSQGHTGELFF.

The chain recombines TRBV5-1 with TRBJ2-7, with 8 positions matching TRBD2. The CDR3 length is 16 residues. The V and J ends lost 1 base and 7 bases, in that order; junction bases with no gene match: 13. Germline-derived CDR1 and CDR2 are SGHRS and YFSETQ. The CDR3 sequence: CASSLRYGRAREEQYF. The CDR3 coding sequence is TGCGCCAGCAGCTTGCGATACGGGAGGGCCCGGGAGGAGCAGTACTTC. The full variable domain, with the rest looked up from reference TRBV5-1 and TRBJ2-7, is KAGVTQTPRYLIKTRGQQVTLSCSPISGHRSVSWYQQTPGQGLQFLFEYFSETQRNKGNFPGRFSGRQFSNSRSEMNVSTLELGDSALYLCASSLRYGRAREEQYFGPGTRLTVT.

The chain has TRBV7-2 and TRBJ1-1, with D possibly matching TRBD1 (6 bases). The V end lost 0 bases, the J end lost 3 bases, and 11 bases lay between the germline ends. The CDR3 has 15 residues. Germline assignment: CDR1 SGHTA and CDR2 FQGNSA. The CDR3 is CASSLAPQGYTEAFF. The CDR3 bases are TGTGCCAGCAGCTTAGCTCCACAGGGTTACACTGAAGCTTTCTTT.

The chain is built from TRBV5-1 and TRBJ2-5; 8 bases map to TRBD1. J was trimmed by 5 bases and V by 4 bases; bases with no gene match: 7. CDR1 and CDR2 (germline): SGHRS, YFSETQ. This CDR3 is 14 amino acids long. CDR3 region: CASSPNRGTETQYF. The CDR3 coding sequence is TGCGCCAGCAGCCCCAACAGGGGGACGGAGACCCAGTACTTC.

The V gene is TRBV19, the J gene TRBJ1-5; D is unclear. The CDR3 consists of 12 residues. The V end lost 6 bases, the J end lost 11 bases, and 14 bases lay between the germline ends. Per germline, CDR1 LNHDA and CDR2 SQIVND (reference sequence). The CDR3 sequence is CASRGFRRAQHF. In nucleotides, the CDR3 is TGTGCCAGTAGGGGATTTCGTCGGGCCCAGCATTTT.

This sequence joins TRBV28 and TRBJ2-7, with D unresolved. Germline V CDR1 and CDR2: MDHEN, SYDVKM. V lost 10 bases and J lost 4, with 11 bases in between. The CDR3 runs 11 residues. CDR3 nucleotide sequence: TGTGCCACTTTCTCTAGGTACGAGCAGTACTTC. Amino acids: CATFSRYEQYF.

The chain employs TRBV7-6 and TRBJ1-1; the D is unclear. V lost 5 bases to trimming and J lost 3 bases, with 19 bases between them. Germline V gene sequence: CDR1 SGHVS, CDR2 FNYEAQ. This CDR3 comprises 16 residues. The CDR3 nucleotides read TGTGCCAGCAGCCTGTTAAAAGACTTATTTTACACTGAAGCTTTCTTT. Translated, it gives CASSLLKDLFYTEAFF.

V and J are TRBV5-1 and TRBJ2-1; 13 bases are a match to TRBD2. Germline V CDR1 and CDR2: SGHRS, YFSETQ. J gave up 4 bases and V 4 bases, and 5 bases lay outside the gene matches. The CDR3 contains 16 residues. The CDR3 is CASSAGTSGTYNEQFF. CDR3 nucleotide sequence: TGCGCCAGCAGCGCCGGGACTAGCGGGACTTACAATGAGCAGTTCTTC.

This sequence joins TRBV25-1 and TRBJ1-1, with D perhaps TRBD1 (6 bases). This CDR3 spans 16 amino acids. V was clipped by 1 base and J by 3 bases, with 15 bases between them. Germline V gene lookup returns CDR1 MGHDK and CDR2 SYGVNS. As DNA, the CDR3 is TGTGCCAGCAGTGAATCCGCCCCAGGGGTATACACTGAAGCTTTCTTT. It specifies CASSESAPGVYTEAFF. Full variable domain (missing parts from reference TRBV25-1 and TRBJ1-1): EADIYQTPRYLVIGTGKKITLECSQTMGHDKMYWYQQDPGMELHLIHYSYGVNSTEKGDLSSESTVSRIRTEHFPLTLESARPSHTSQYLCASSESAPGVYTEAFFGQGTRLTVV.

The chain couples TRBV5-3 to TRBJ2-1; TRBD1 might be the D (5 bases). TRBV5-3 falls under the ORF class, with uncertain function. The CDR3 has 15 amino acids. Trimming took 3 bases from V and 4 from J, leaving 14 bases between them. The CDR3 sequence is CARSYGPRGYNEQFF. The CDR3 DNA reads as TGTGCCAGAAGCTACGGACCAAGGGGTTACAATGAGCAGTTCTTC.

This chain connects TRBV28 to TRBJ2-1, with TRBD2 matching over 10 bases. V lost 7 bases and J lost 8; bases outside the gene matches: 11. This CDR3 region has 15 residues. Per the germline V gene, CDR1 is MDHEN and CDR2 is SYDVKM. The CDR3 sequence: CASIPGTSVIDEQFF. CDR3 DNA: TGTGCCAGCATCCCCGGGACTAGCGTAATCGATGAGCAGTTCTTC. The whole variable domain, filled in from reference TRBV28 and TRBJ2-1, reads DVKVTQSSRYLVKRTGEKVFLECVQDMDHENMFWYRQDPGLGLRLIYFSYDVKMKEKGDIPEGYSVSREKKERFSLILESASTNQTSMYLCASIPGTSVIDEQFFGPGTRLTVL.

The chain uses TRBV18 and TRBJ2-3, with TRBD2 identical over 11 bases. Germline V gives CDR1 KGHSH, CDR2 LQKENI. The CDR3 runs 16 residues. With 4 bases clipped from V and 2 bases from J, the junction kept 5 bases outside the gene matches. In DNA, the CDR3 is TGTGCCAGCTCACGTGGACTAGCGGGTACCACAGATACGCAGTATTTT. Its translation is CASSRGLAGTTDTQYF.

The DNA of the CDR3 is TGTGCCAGCAGCCTACGTGGGACGACAGGGGAGACTGGCTACACCTTC. Translation: CASSLRGTTGETGYTF. The genes are TRBV9 and TRBJ1-2, with TRBD1 identical over 8 bases. The germline CDR1 and CDR2 sequences are SGDLS and YYNGEE. This CDR3 contains 16 residues. With V trimmed by 4 bases and J by 7 bases, 15 bases remained unmatched. The full variable domain, completed using reference TRBV9 and TRBJ1-2, is DSGVTQTPKHLITATGQRVTLRCSPRSGDLSVYWYQQSLDQGLQFLIQYYNGEERAKGNILERFSAQQFPDLHSELNLSSLELGDSALYFCASSLRGTTGETGYTFGSGTRLTVV.

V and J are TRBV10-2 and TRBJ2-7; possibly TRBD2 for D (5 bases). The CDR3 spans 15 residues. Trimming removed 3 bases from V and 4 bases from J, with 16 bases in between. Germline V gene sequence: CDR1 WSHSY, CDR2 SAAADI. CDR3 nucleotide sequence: TGCGCCAGCAGTGACCCTTCTTCTGGGAGTTACGAGCAGTACTTC. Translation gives CASSDPSSGSYEQYF.

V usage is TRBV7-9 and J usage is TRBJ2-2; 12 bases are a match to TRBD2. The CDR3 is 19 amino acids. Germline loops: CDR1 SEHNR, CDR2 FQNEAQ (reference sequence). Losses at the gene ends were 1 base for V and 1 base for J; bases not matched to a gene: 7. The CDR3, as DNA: TGTGCCAGCAGCTTAGTATCGACTAGCGGGAGAGTGAACACCGGGGAGCTGTTTTTT. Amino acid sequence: CASSLVSTSGRVNTGELFF. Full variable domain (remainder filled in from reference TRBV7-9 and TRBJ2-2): DTGVSQNPRHKITKRGQNVTFRCDPISEHNRLYWYRQTLGQGPEFLTYFQNEAQLEKSRLLSDRFSAERPKGSFSTLEIQRTEQGDSAMYLCASSLVSTSGRVNTGELFFGEGSRLTVL.

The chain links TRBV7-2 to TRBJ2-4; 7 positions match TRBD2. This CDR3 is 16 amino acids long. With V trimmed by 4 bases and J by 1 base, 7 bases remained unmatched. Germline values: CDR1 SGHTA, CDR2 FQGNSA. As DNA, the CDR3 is TGTGCCAGCAGCTATGGCGGGAGTTTTGCCAAAAACATTCAGTACTTC. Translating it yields CASSYGGSFAKNIQYF.

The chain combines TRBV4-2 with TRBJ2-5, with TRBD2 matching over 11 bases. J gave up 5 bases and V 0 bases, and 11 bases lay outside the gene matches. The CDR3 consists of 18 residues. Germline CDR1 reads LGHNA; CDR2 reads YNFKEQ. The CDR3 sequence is CASSQEHLAGGMVETQYF. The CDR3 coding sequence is TGTGCCAGCAGCCAAGAACATCTAGCGGGAGGCATGGTTGAGACCCAGTACTTC.

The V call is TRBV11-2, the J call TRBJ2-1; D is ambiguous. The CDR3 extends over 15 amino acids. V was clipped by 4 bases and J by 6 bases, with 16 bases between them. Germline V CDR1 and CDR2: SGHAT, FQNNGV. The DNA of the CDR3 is TGTGCCAGCAGCTCCCGGGTCAGATCCAGCAATGAGCAGTTCTTC. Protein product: CASSSRVRSSNEQFF.

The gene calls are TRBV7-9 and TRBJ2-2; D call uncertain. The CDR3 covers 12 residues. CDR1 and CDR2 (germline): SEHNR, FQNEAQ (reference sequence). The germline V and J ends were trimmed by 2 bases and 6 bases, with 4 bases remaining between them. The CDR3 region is CASSLSPGELFF. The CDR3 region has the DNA TGTGCCAGCAGCTTAAGCCCCGGGGAGCTGTTTTTT. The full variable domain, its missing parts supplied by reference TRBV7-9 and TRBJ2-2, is DTGVSQNPRHKITKRGQNVTFRCDPISEHNRLYWYRQTLGQGPEFLTYFQNEAQLEKSRLLSDRFSAERPKGSFSTLEIQRTEQGDSAMYLCASSLSPGELFFGEGSRLTVL.

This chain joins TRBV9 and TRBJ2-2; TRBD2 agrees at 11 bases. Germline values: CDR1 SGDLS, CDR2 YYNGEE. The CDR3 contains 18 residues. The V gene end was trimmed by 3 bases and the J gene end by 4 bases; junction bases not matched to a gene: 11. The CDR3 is CASSGSLGLADRTGELFF. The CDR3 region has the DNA TGTGCCAGCAGCGGCAGCTTGGGACTAGCGGACCGCACCGGGGAGCTGTTTTTT.

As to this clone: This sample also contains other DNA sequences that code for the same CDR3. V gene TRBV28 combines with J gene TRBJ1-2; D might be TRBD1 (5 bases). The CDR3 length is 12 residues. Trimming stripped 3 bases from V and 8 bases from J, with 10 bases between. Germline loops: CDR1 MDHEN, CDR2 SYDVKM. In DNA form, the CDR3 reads TGTGCCAGCAGTTTGAGGGGTAGGGGCTACACCTTC. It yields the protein CASSLRGRGYTF.

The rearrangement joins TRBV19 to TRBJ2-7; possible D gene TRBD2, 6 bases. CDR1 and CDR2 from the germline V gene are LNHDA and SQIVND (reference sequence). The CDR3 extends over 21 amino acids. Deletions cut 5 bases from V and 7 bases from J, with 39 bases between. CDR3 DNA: TGTGCCAGTAGTGCACAAACCCGGGACTGGAATGAGGCCTCGCCAGTGTATGAGCAGTACTTC. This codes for CASSAQTRDWNEASPVYEQYF.

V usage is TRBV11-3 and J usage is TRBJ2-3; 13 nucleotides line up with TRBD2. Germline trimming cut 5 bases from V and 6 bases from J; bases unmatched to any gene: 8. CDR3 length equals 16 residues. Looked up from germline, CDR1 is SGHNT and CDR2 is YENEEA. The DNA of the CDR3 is TGTGCCAGCAGCCGGGGACTAGCGGGAAGTCGGGATACGCAGTATTTT. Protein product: CASSRGLAGSRDTQYF.

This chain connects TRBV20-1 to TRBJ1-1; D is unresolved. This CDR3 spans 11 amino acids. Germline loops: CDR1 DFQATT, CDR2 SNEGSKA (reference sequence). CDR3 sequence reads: CLPPPNTEAFF. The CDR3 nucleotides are TGCCTTCCCCCACCTAACACTGAAGCTTTCTTT.